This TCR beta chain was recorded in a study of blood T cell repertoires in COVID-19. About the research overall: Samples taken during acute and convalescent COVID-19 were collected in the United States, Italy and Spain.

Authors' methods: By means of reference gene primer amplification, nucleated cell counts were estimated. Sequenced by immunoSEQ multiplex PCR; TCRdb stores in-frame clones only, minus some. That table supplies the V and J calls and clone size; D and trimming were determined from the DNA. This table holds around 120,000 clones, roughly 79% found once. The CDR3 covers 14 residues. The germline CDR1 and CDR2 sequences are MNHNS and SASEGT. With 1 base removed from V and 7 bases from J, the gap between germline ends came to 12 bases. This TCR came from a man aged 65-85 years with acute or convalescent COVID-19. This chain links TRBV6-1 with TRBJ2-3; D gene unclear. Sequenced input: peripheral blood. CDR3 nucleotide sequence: TGTGCCAGCAGTGAAGAGCCGGGTAGGTATACGCAGTATTTT. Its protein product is CASSEEPGRYTQYF.